Detailed here is one T cell receptor beta chain. The CDR3 totals 13 residues. V shed 4 bases and J shed 1 base, with 6 bases lying between them. Per the germline V gene, CDR1 is MNHNS and CDR2 is SASEGT. This entry is derived from a study of blood T cells in healthy people across ages. Then a second PCR, running roughly 7 to 11 cycles, was carried out with a sample-barcoded 5' primer and a J-beta primer mix. TCRdb reprocessed the 5' RACE reads via MiXCR and lists one record per CDR3 protein. Of more than 1 million distinct CDR3 sequences in the sample, more than 40% were seen once. The genes are TRBV6-1 and TRBJ2-3; D call uncertain. The TCR originated in a woman aged 55-70 years in good health. Material: blood. The CDR3 spells CASSARGTDTQYF. The CDR3 DNA is TGTGCCAGCAGTGCGAGAGGCACAGATACGCAGTATTTT.